This TCR beta chain is from a study of CD8 T cell repertoires and HIV-1 epitope variants. Study at large: T cells were stimulated with Twenty-five Gag and Nef peptides separately. The baseline condition was 1M T cells left uncultured.

The length of the CDR3 is 16 residues. This clone turned up a few times. Assay: immunoSEQ multiplex PCR; the TCRdb copy retains only in-frame clones and omits some. The sample carries about 95,000 clones, roughly four fifths recorded once. This clonotype was obtained from a male donor with HIV. The material sequenced was uncultured baseline CD8+ T cells from peripheral blood mononuclear cells (PBMCs). The rearrangement links TRBV21-1 to TRBJ1-4; TRBD1 is the table's D call, not checked against the DNA. TRBV21-1 is noted as a pseudogene. The CDR3 nucleotides are TGTGCCAGCAGCAAAGTCCGGACAGGGGATAATGAAAAACTGTTTTTT. It is translated as CASSKVRTGDNEKLFF.